This TCR beta chain was obtained from a study of T cells after yellow fever vaccination. Overall study: Preparation used SMART-Seq v4 Ultra Low Input for the low-cell-number fractions. The study's findings and limits: Weaker, the secondary response peaked sooner, at day 5 versus 15. Reappearance after the booster was seen for most primary-vaccination clones, at approximately 97% CD4 and roughly 90% CD8. Only a small proportion of the clonotypes turned up in both the CD4 and the CD8 compartments, likely arising from convergent recombination.

The CDR3 totals 13 residues. Looked up from germline, CDR1 is MGHRA and CDR2 is YSYEKL. V was pared by 1 base and J by 4 bases, with 7 bases between. TCRdb passed the 5' RACE reads through MiXCR, listing each CDR3 protein once. Among roughly 340,000 distinct CDR3 sequences listed, 3% to 4.5% were seen once. This clonotype appeared a few times. No antigen is known for it. Sequences were derived from PBMCs, sampled 5 days after the yellow fever booster vaccination. This TCR came from a man between 18 and 35 years old who received the YFV17D yellow fever vaccine. V is TRBV4-1 and J is TRBJ1-1; D not certain. The CDR3 region is CASSQVRTTEAFF. The CDR3 DNA sequence: TGCGCCAGCAGCCAAGTTAGGACCACTGAAGCTTTCTTT.